A single T cell receptor beta chain is shown here with its context. The record originates from a study of PD-1 blockade in classical Hodgkin lymphoma. The method was immunoSEQ multiplex PCR; TCRdb's version includes in-frame clones alone and lacks a portion of them. The sample records more than 9,000 clones, roughly 80% being singletons. Sample time point: cycle 4 day 1 (C4D1), after less than seven weeks of nivolumab. Brentuximab vedotin exposure varied among the patients, all of whom had relapsed after autologous stem cell transplantation. Thawed PBMCs yielded CD4+ T cells through magnetic negative selection. The specimen was CD4+ T cells from blood, collected before the fourth cycle of nivolumab. The receptor was derived from a human donor with classical Hodgkin lymphoma.

CDR3 sequence: CASSLLAGSGGTDTQYF. In DNA form, the CDR3 reads TGTGCCAGCAGCTTACTAGCGGGTTCCGGGGGCACAGATACGCAGTATTTT. This rearrangement joins TRBV5-4 to TRBJ2-3; 9 bases map to TRBD2. Trimming cost V 2 bases and J 1 base; bases outside gene matches: 8. The germline V gene has CDR1 SGHNT and CDR2 YYREEE (reference sequence). The CDR3 has 17 amino acids.